What follows are 23 T cell receptor beta chains derived from one specimen sequenced in a study of spatial heterogeneity in lung cancer. Time point in this sample: sample taken at primary tumor resection. TCRdb re-called the 5' RACE reads through MiXCR, storing one row per CDR3 protein. Of more than 9,000 distinct CDR3 sequences detected, around 5.6% appear once; the ten largest clones hold around 30%. Source: normal lung tissue next to the tumor, taken at surgery. Receptors originate from a male donor with early-stage non-small cell lung cancer.

The sample holds a few counts of this clonotype. The chain recombines TRBV11-2 with TRBJ1-5; 8 bases map to TRBD1. The CDR3 is 14 amino acids. Germline trimming cut 5 bases from V and 3 bases from J; bases unmatched to any gene: 3. Looked up from germline, CDR1 is SGHAT and CDR2 is FQNNGV. The chain's CDR3 is CASSETGVNQPQHF. The CDR3 DNA is TGTGCCAGCAGCGAGACAGGGGTCAATCAGCCCCAGCATTTT.

This clonotype was seen a few times. The chain is built from TRBV4-1 and TRBJ2-1; 11 bases fit TRBD2. CDR3 length: 15 amino acids. V shed 0 bases, J shed 9 bases, and the junction held 4 bases outside the gene matches. Germline V gene lookup returns CDR1 MGHRA and CDR2 YSYEKL. CDR3 DNA: TGCGCCAGCAGCCAAGAGCCTAGCGGGAGGATTGAGCAGTTCTTC. Its translation: CASSQEPSGRIEQFF.

This clonotype has ten or more counts. V and J are TRBV30 and TRBJ1-2, with TRBD1 matching over 7 bases. The trim removed 4 bases at V and 4 bases at J, leaving 3 bases unmatched. The CDR3 spans 12 residues. The germline V gene has CDR1 GTSNPN and CDR2 SVGIG (reference sequence). CDR3 region: CAWNRDSYGYTF. The CDR3 DNA reads as TGTGCCTGGAACCGGGACAGCTATGGCTACACCTTC.

This clonotype has a count of ten or more. CDR3 sequence reads: CASTRQGETQYF. The DNA of the CDR3 is TGTGCCAGCACCAGACAGGGCGAGACCCAGTACTTC. The V and J genes are TRBV11-2 and TRBJ2-5, with 7 bases lining up with TRBD1. The CDR3 is 12 amino acids. V shed 7 bases and J 5 bases; nucleotides not matched to a gene: 4. CDR1 is SGHAT and CDR2 is FQNNGV in the germline V gene. Full variable domain (missing parts from reference TRBV11-2 and TRBJ2-5): EAGVAQSPRYKIIEKRQSVAFWCNPISGHATLYWYQQILGQGPKLLIQFQNNGVVDDSQLPKDRFSAERLKGVDSTLKIQPAKLEDSAVYLCASTRQGETQYFGPGTRLLVL.

This clonotype is medium-sized in the sample. V is TRBV19 and J is TRBJ2-2, with no clear D. V lost 8 bases to trimming and J lost 0 bases, with 7 bases between them. The length of the CDR3 is 13 residues. From germline, CDR1 is LNHDA and CDR2 SQIVND (reference sequence). This CDR3 is CASADPNTGELFF. For the CDR3, the DNA is TGTGCCAGTGCGGATCCGAACACCGGGGAGCTGTTTTTT.

This clonotype was picked up many times. The chain employs TRBV7-2 and TRBJ1-4, with 7 bases identical to TRBD1. Germline lookup yields CDR1 SGHTA and CDR2 FQGNSA. J lost 7 bases, V lost 4 bases, and 6 bases had no gene match. The CDR3 length is 14 residues. The CDR3 reads CASSSFPGGEKLFF. In DNA, the CDR3 is TGTGCCAGCAGCTCATTCCCAGGGGGTGAAAAACTGTTTTTT.

This clonotype was observed at least ten times. The rearrangement links TRBV5-1 to TRBJ2-5, with 8 nucleotides matching TRBD1. Germline values: CDR1 SGHRS, CDR2 YFSETQ. This CDR3 has 15 amino acids. The J segment lost 1 base and the V segment lost 3 bases, leaving 5 bases of the junction unmatched. The CDR3 coding sequence is TGCGCCAGCAGCTCGGACAGGGTAGGCCAAGAGACCCAGTACTTC. Protein product: CASSSDRVGQETQYF.

The table lists this clonotype with many counts. The chain has TRBV6-4 and TRBJ2-2; 7 bases match TRBD2. The CDR3 runs to 14 residues. Germline V gives CDR1 MRHNA, CDR2 SNTAGT. V was pared by 2 bases and J by 3 bases, with 0 bases of the junction left unmatched. CDR3 sequence reads: CASSDGRDTGELFF. The CDR3 nucleotides are TGTGCCAGCAGTGACGGGAGGGACACCGGGGAGCTGTTTTTT.

This clonotype was observed at least ten times. The chain carries TRBV7-2 and TRBJ2-5; 9 positions match TRBD2. The CDR3 contains 16 residues. Looked up from germline, CDR1 is SGHTA and CDR2 is FQGNSA. Trimming cost V 1 base and J 7 bases; bases outside gene matches: 10. In DNA form, the CDR3 reads TGTGCCAGCAGCTTAGGGTGGACTAGCGCGGGGGGGACCCAGTACTTC. It yields the protein CASSLGWTSAGGTQYF.

This clonotype was observed at least ten times. The chain uses TRBV4-2 and TRBJ1-2; possibly TRBD1 for D (6 bases). CDR1 LGHNA and CDR2 YNFKEQ come from the germline V gene. CDR3 length equals 16 residues. Trimming cost V 4 bases and J 0 bases, with 15 bases left between them. The CDR3 DNA reads as TGTGCCAGCAGCCCCTCCGGACAGTTTTCTAACTATGGCTACACCTTC. Its translation is CASSPSGQFSNYGYTF.

The chain has TRBV20-1 and TRBJ2-7, with 8 bases fitting TRBD1. Germline V lookup: CDR1 DFQATT, CDR2 SNEGSKA (reference sequence). The CDR3 is 14 residues long. The junction had 6 bases not matched to a gene; V was cut back by 5 bases and J by 0 bases. The CDR3 region has the DNA TGCAGTGCTCCCCGGACAGGGAGCTCCTACGAGCAGTACTTC. This gives the protein CSAPRTGSSYEQYF.

This clonotype has more than one count but fewer than ten. The chain employs TRBV29-1 and TRBJ2-5; no definite D call. V was clipped by 6 bases and J by 5 bases, with 7 bases between them. CDR3 length: 10 amino acids. Germline CDR1 is SQVTM and CDR2 is ANQGSEA. Here the CDR3 DNA reads TGCAGCGTCGGAAGGGAGACCCAGTACTTC. It is translated as CSVGRETQYF.

By its share, this clonotype is medium-sized (0.01 to 0.1%). The chain carries TRBV12-3 or TRBV12-4 and TRBJ1-1; no clear D gene. V was cut by 3 bases and J by 1 base, with 9 bases left in between. The CDR3 totals 14 residues. The CDR3 protein is CASSLRVRNTEAFF. Written as DNA, the CDR3 is TGTGCCAGCAGTTTGAGGGTTCGGAACACTGAAGCTTTCTTT.

This clonotype appeared many times. V is TRBV12-5 and J is TRBJ2-7; D ambiguous. The V end lost 7 bases, the J end lost 0 bases, and 13 bases lay between the germline ends. This CDR3 has 14 residues. Germline lookup yields CDR1 LGHNT and CDR2 FRNRAP. Here the CDR3 DNA reads TGTGCTAGTGCCCTAGATTCCCCCTCCTACGAGCAGTACTTC. As protein: CASALDSPSYEQYF.

This clonotype came up many times. The V and J genes are TRBV7-2 and TRBJ2-7, with 8 bases matching TRBD2. V was clipped by 5 bases and J by 2 bases; unmatched bases: 8. The germline gives CDR1 SGHTA, CDR2 FQGNSA. CDR3 length equals 15 residues. CDR3 residues: CASSELAGGAYEQYF. CDR3 DNA: TGTGCCAGCAGCGAGCTAGCGGGCGGAGCCTACGAGCAGTACTTC.

The V and J genes are TRBV20-1 and TRBJ2-7; perhaps D is TRBD1 or TRBD2 (6 bases each). CDR3 length: 15 amino acids. The germline V and J ends were trimmed by 1 base and 5 bases, with 18 bases remaining between them. CDR1 DFQATT and CDR2 SNEGSKA come from the germline V gene (reference sequence). The CDR3 reads CSARGVGGFLDEQYF. The DNA for the CDR3 is TGCAGTGCTAGAGGCGTGGGGGGCTTTTTGGACGAGCAGTACTTC.

This clonotype was observed many times. CDR3 sequence: CASHDRGTSQETQYF. DNA for the CDR3: TGTGCCAGCCACGACAGGGGGACGAGTCAAGAGACCCAGTACTTC. The chain recombines TRBV3-1 with TRBJ2-5, with TRBD1 identical over 9 bases. Germline CDR1 and CDR2: LGHDT and YNNKEL (reference sequence). Trimming took 8 bases from V and 2 from J; bases not matched to a gene: 9. The CDR3 has 15 residues.

This clonotype has ten or more counts. This chain joins TRBV20-1 and TRBJ2-3; TRBD2 might be the D (5 bases). This CDR3 is built from 14 residues. Germline values: CDR1 DFQATT, CDR2 SNEGSKA (reference sequence). Trimming pared 6 bases from V and 1 base from J, leaving 14 bases between. The DNA for the CDR3 is TGCAGTGCAGCCCGGGATGTCGGCACAGATACGCAGTATTTT. Its protein product is CSAARDVGTDTQYF.

This clonotype was seen ten or more times. The chain carries TRBV7-9 and TRBJ2-7, with 8 bases identical to TRBD1. J was trimmed by 6 bases and V by 1 base; bases with no gene match: 5. In germline, CDR1 is SEHNR, CDR2 FQNEAQ (reference sequence). The CDR3 contains 14 residues. The CDR3 loop is CASSLGQGIGEQYF. The CDR3 DNA follows: TGTGCCAGCAGCTTAGGACAGGGGATCGGCGAGCAGTACTTC.

This clonotype came up many times. V gene TRBV19 combines with J gene TRBJ1-5; TRBD1 is a possible D gene (5 bases). Between the trimmed V and J ends, which lost 10 bases and 4 bases, there was a span of 17 bases. CDR1 LNHDA and CDR2 SQIVND come from the germline V gene (reference sequence). The CDR3 length is 14 residues. CDR3 nucleotides: TGTGCCACGAGACCCAGGGTGGAAAATCAGCCCCAGCATTTT. Translated: CATRPRVENQPQHF.

In this sample, this clonotype turned up many times. V gene TRBV20-1 combines with J gene TRBJ2-1; 9 bases are shared with TRBD2. The CDR3 consists of 14 residues. Trimming at V came to 5 bases and at J to 6 bases, leaving 8 bases not matched to a gene. Germline V gene lookup returns CDR1 DFQATT and CDR2 SNEGSKA (reference sequence). CDR3 residues: CSASPGLAANEQFF. The CDR3 DNA sequence: TGCAGTGCTTCCCCGGGACTAGCAGCCAATGAGCAGTTCTTC.

This clonotype was observed at least ten times. V gene TRBV12-5 combines with J gene TRBJ2-2; D unresolved. This CDR3 spans 14 amino acids. Germline V gene data show CDR1 as LGHNT and CDR2 as FRNRAP. Trimming shortened V by 1 base and J by 0 bases, and 3 bases separated the two germline ends. CDR3 nucleotide sequence: TGTGCTAGTGGTTTGGGCCCGAACACCGGGGAGCTGTTTTTT. This codes for CASGLGPNTGELFF.

This clonotype showed up many times. The V gene is TRBV6-6, the J gene TRBJ1-2; tentative D call: TRBD1 (6 bases). The germline V and J ends were trimmed by 5 bases and 7 bases, with 14 bases remaining between them. This CDR3 is built from 13 residues. Germline CDR1 MNHNY, CDR2 SVGAGI (reference sequence). The CDR3 spells CASSPQGMGGYTF. Here the CDR3 DNA reads TGTGCCAGCAGTCCCCAGGGGATGGGTGGCTACACCTTC.